One and the same sample provided the 16 T cell receptor beta chains below, sequenced in a study of regulatory T cells in long-lasting Graves disease (dated by TCRdb to 2020 to 2022). The library was built by means of multiplex PCR. Sequencing was performed on an Illumina HiSeq 4000. To build TCR beta libraries, CDR3 regions were amplified by Arm-PCR using iRepertoire HTBI primers. TCRdb itself trimmed the public reads at Q25 with fastp, ran MiXCR and retained productive beta chains. Rows are unified per CDR3 protein, each entry keeping the most common DNA and genes. This sample gives roughly 420,000 distinct CDR3 sequences in total; about 17% of them show up just once. The leading ten clones occupy approximately 11% of the sample. The time point label corresponds to: newly diagnosed GD, antithyroid drugs for less than 3 months. RNA was extracted from PBMCs in TRIzol for both TCR sequencing and RNA sequencing.

These data were also filed under a second study, of T cells in Graves' hyperthyroidism and ophthalmopathy.

This specimen consisted of peripheral blood mononuclear cells (PBMCs), obtained at new diagnosis, from a patient treated with antithyroid drugs. These receptors were taken from a woman in her thirties with Graves disease. Donor details come from another sample of the same person, matched by shared clones.

In this sample, this clonotype turned up many times. V is TRBV6-5 and J is TRBJ2-1; 9 nucleotides line up with TRBD2. V shed 2 bases, J shed 4 bases, and the junction held 6 bases outside the gene matches. The CDR3 covers 16 residues. Germline CDR1 MNHEY, CDR2 SVGAGI. The CDR3 loop is CASSYALTSGYNEQFF. For the CDR3, the DNA is TGTGCCAGCAGTTACGCTCTTACTAGCGGGTACAATGAGCAGTTCTTC.

This clonotype was detected ten times or more. This chain joins TRBV14 and TRBJ2-1, with D perhaps being TRBD1 or TRBD2 (5 bases each). There are 18 residues in the CDR3. Between the trimmed V and J ends, which lost 2 bases and 0 bases, there was a span of 17 bases. Germline lookup yields CDR1 SGHDN and CDR2 FVKESK. The CDR3 sequence is CASSQNPGTVLSYNEQFF. In DNA form, the CDR3 reads TGTGCCAGCAGCCAAAATCCGGGGACGGTGCTCTCCTACAATGAGCAGTTCTTC.

This clonotype was observed many times. The genes are TRBV28 and TRBJ2-1, with D unclear. Trimming removed 3 bases at V and 6 bases at J, with 15 bases between. The CDR3 extends over 15 amino acids. In germline, CDR1 is MDHEN, CDR2 SYDVKM. As DNA, the CDR3 is TGTGCCAGCAGTTTTGGGCGGTCCTCAACCAATGAGCAGTTCTTC. Protein: CASSFGRSSTNEQFF.

This clonotype was recorded many times. The chain couples TRBV15 to TRBJ1-4; no clear D. Germline V gene sequence: CDR1 LNHNV, CDR2 YYDKDF (reference sequence). Trimming cost V 1 base and J 0 bases, with 6 bases left between them. This CDR3 contains 15 residues. CDR3 bases: TGTGCCACCAGCAGAGGTGCCGCAACTAATGAAAAACTGTTTTTT. It yields the protein CATSRGAATNEKLFF.

V usage is TRBV7-8 and J usage is TRBJ2-7; D is uncertain. Deletions cut 5 bases from V and 4 bases from J, with 9 bases between. CDR3 length: 12 residues. The germline CDR1 and CDR2 sequences are SGHVS and FQNEAQ. For the CDR3, the DNA is TGTGCCAGCAGCCCGGTCTTTTACGAGCAGTACTTC. Protein: CASSPVFYEQYF.

This chain uses TRBV20-1 with TRBJ2-1; 8 bases map to TRBD2. This CDR3 has 16 amino acids. Unmatched junction bases numbered 11, after V lost 0 bases and J lost 7 bases. Looked up from germline, CDR1 is DFQATT and CDR2 is SNEGSKA (reference sequence). The CDR3 bases are TGCAGTGCTAGAGATTCTAGCGGGTCCCGACCGAATGAGCAGTTCTTC. Translation: CSARDSSGSRPNEQFF.

The table lists this clonotype with many counts. The gene calls are TRBV28 and TRBJ1-3; 9 bases map to TRBD1. J gave up 2 bases and V 6 bases, and 5 bases lay outside the gene matches. Germline loops: CDR1 MDHEN, CDR2 SYDVKM. This CDR3 has 15 residues. CDR3 DNA sequence: TGTGCCAGCAGAGCCGGGACAGGGACTGGAAACACCATATATTTT. It yields the protein CASRAGTGTGNTIYF. The variable domain in full, completed from reference TRBV28 and TRBJ1-3, reads DVKVTQSSRYLVKRTGEKVFLECVQDMDHENMFWYRQDPGLGLRLIYFSYDVKMKEKGDIPEGYSVSREKKERFSLILESASTNQTSMYLCASRAGTGTGNTIYFGEGSWLTVV.

This clonotype was detected ten times or more. The chain links TRBV20-1 to TRBJ2-5, with D hard to call. Between the trimmed V and J ends, which lost 1 base and 5 bases, there was a span of 11 bases. Germline-derived CDR1 and CDR2 are DFQATT and SNEGSKA (reference sequence). The CDR3 is 13 residues long. CDR3 sequence: CSARARLGETQYF. Written as DNA, the CDR3 is TGCAGTGCTAGAGCCAGGCTTGGCGAGACCCAGTACTTC.

This clonotype came up many times. The genes are TRBV20-1 and TRBJ2-3; D unclear. CDR1 is DFQATT and CDR2 is SNEGSKA in the germline V gene (reference sequence). V shed 0 bases and J shed 3 bases, with 4 bases lying between them. This CDR3 comprises 12 residues. DNA of the CDR3: TGCAGTGCTAGAGAGGATACAGATACGCAGTATTTT. Protein sequence: CSAREDTDTQYF.

The rearrangement links TRBV10-1 to TRBJ1-6; no firm D call. Germline CDR1 WNHNN, CDR2 SYGVQD (reference sequence). V was pared by 3 bases and J by 2 bases, with 2 bases between. This CDR3 has 13 amino acids. The CDR3 sequence: CASSDTYNSPLHF. In DNA, the CDR3 is TGCGCCAGCAGTGATACCTATAATTCACCCCTCCACTTT.

For this clonotype: It differs at one base from a far larger clone, so likely a read error. This chain uses TRBV28 with TRBJ1-1, with D possibly matching TRBD1 (6 bases). CDR1 is MDHEN and CDR2 is SYDVKM in the germline V gene. Trimming removed 5 bases at V and 3 bases at J, with 10 bases between. This CDR3 contains 13 residues. The CDR3 spells CASSPGHDTEAFF. CDR3 bases: TGTGCCAGCAGTCCGGGACACGACACTGAAGCTTTCTTT.

Ten or more counts support this clonotype. The chain couples TRBV6-1 to TRBJ1-1, with D perhaps matching TRBD1 (5 bases). V lost 5 bases and J 5 bases, leaving 18 bases between the germline ends. Looked up from germline, CDR1 is MNHNS and CDR2 is SASEGT. The CDR3 is made up of 15 amino acids. The CDR3 loop is CASSPVTGAGTEAFF. The CDR3 DNA follows: TGTGCCAGCAGTCCGGTCACCGGGGCCGGGACTGAAGCTTTCTTT.

In this sample, this clonotype turned up a few times. The chain uses TRBV6-2 or TRBV6-3 and TRBJ2-3; 10 nucleotides match TRBD2. This CDR3 comprises 15 residues. Germline V gives CDR1 MNHEY, CDR2 SVGEGT. J lost 7 bases, V lost 2 bases, and 6 bases had no gene match. CDR3 nucleotide sequence: TGTGCCAGCAGTTACCCGATTACTAGCGGGAATACGCAGTATTTT. It specifies CASSYPITSGNTQYF.

This clonotype was detected only a few times. Only one base separates this from a far larger clonotype, so it likely reflects a read error. The V gene is TRBV5-5, the J gene TRBJ2-1; D unresolved. This CDR3 is 14 amino acids long. CDR1 and CDR2 (germline): SGHKS, YYEKEE (reference sequence). The CDR3 region has the DNA TGTGCCAGCAGCCTAACCCCGCAGAACAATGAGCAGTCCTTC. This gives the protein CASSLTPQNNEQSF.

On this clonotype: A much larger clone sits a single nucleotide away, making a read error possible. The chain has TRBV11-2 and TRBJ1-2, with TRBD1 matching over 12 bases. This CDR3 is 15 amino acids long. Germline CDR1 reads SGHAT; CDR2 reads FQNNGV. This CDR3 is CASSLGGTGGYGCTF. The CDR3 DNA reads TGTGCCAGCAGCTTAGGGGGGACAGGGGGCTATGGCTGCACCTTC.

To note about this clonotype: A far larger clone differs by one base, so this is likely a read error. The chain carries TRBV20-1 and TRBJ2-1, with D perhaps matching TRBD2 (5 bases). The assigned J gene may be wrong: the sequence end matches TRBJ2-5 better. The germline gives CDR1 DFQATT, CDR2 SNEGSKA (reference sequence). The CDR3 totals 12 residues. The CDR3 DNA reads TGCAGTGCACAGAGGAGGCAGGAGACCCAGTACTTC. Amino acids: CSAQRRQETQYF.